The rows below give T cell receptor beta chains drawn from one sample of a study of CD8 T cells in ankylosing spondylitis. MiXCR was run by TCRdb on the 5' RACE reads, yielding one entry per CDR3 protein. The sample holds more than 150,000 distinct CDR3 sequences, around 10% seen once. The specimen was blood, either unsorted or a sorted T cell fraction (not recorded which). The receptors originated from a male donor with ankylosing spondylitis or in good health (not recorded which). The CDR3 runs from the conserved cysteine through the conserved F or W. The D gene is left open where the match is weak. Clone size is given for some rows only: seen once, a few or many times, or a class if the clone is expanded.

d_call	clone_size	v_call	j_call	cdr3_aa	cdr3_nt
.	.	TRBV5-1	TRBJ1-1	CASSLRLSTLNTEAFF	TGCGCCAGCAGCTTGCGGCTTAGCACCCTGAACACTGAAGCTTTCTTT
TRBD1	many	TRBV29-1	TRBJ1-5	CSVGTGENQPQHF	TGCAGCGTTGGTACAGGGGAGAATCAGCCCCAGCATTTT
TRBD2	many	TRBV12-3/TRBV12-4	TRBJ2-3	CASSLGRLAGGQRTGDTQYF	TGTGCCAGCAGTTTAGGGCGACTAGCGGGAGGGCAAAGAACGGGGGATACGCAGTATTTT
TRBD1	.	TRBV11-3	TRBJ1-1	CASSRDRTGLTEAFF	TGTGCCAGCAGCAGAGACCGGACAGGTCTTACTGAAGCTTTCTTT
.	few	TRBV5-1	TRBJ2-7	CASSLALGASEYEQYF	TGCGCCAGCAGCTTGGCCCTTGGTGCTAGCGAGTACGAGCAGTACTTC
TRBD1	many	TRBV29-1	TRBJ1-1	CSVGSPQGMFTEAFF	TGCAGCGTTGGATCCCCACAGGGGATGTTCACTGAAGCTTTCTTT
.	.	TRBV5-1	TRBJ1-2	CASSTVQAFGYTF	TGCGCCAGCAGTACAGTACAGGCGTTTGGCTACACCTTC
.	many	TRBV12-3/TRBV12-4	TRBJ1-1	CASSFKTAGAKAFF	TGTGCCAGCAGTTTCAAGACTGCTGGAGCCAAAGCTTTCTTT
TRBD2	many	TRBV3-1	TRBJ2-5	CASSQVAAGAVETQYF	TGTGCCAGCAGCCAAGTGGCAGCGGGAGCGGTGGAGACCCAGTACTTC
TRBD1	few	TRBV7-9	TRBJ1-5	CASSRGAQDRGDQPQHF	TGTGCCAGCAGCCGAGGAGCACAGGACAGGGGCGATCAGCCCCAGCATTTT
.	many	TRBV2	TRBJ1-2	CASSAYRNNYGYTF	TGTGCCAGCAGTGCATACAGGAATAACTATGGCTACACCTTC
.	many	TRBV20-1	TRBJ2-7	CSARVAGNEQYF	TGCAGTGCTAGAGTGGCGGGGAACGAGCAGTACTTC
.	many	TRBV7-9	TRBJ2-7	CASSLGSTEQYF	TGTGCCAGCAGCTTAGGGTCGACGGAACAGTACTTC
.	many	TRBV20-1	TRBJ2-2	CSARAPRGTGELFF	TGCAGTGCTAGAGCTCCCCGGGGCACCGGGGAGCTGTTTTTT
TRBD2	many	TRBV20-1	TRBJ2-3	CSALGRETTDTQYF	TGCAGTGCCCTGGGGCGGGAGACCACAGATACGCAGTATTTT
TRBD2	few	TRBV3-1	TRBJ2-5	CASSQVSGTSGYQETQYF	TGTGCCAGCAGCCAAGTCTCAGGGACTAGCGGGTACCAAGAGACCCAGTACTTC
.	many	TRBV5-6	TRBJ1-5	CASSLARRGGNQPQHF	TGTGCCAGCAGCTTGGCTCGTAGAGGGGGCAATCAGCCCCAGCATTTT
.	many	TRBV20-1	TRBJ1-4	CSARAGQGAWEKLFF	TGCAGTGCTAGGGCAGGCCAAGGAGCATGGGAAAAACTGTTTTTT
.	.	TRBV5-4	TRBJ1-1	CASRREIQNTEAFF	TGTGCCAGCAGGCGGGAAATCCAGAACACTGAAGCTTTCTTT
.	many	TRBV6-5	TRBJ1-3	CASSYSEGSSGNTIYF	TGTGCCAGCAGTTACTCGGAGGGGTCCTCTGGAAACACCATATATTTT
.	many	TRBV20-1	TRBJ1-2	CSARGGRGDYGYTF	TGCAGTGCTAGAGGGGGTCGAGGGGACTATGGCTACACCTTC
TRBD2	few	TRBV7-8	TRBJ2-3	CASSLEGLAVTDTQYF	TGTGCCAGCAGCTTAGAAGGACTAGCGGTTACAGATACGCAGTATTTT
TRBD2	many	TRBV20-1	TRBJ2-3	CSALTSGATDTQYF	TGCAGTGCTTTGACTAGCGGGGCCACAGATACGCAGTATTTT
.	many	TRBV5-1	TRBJ2-3	CASARGAVTSTDTQYF	TGCGCCAGCGCCAGGGGAGCGGTTACTAGCACAGATACGCAGTATTTT
.	.	TRBV29-1	TRBJ2-2	CSVEEYGGELFF	TGCAGCGTTGAAGAGTACGGGGGGGAGCTGTTTTTT
.	many	TRBV6-1	TRBJ2-2	CASSGAVNTGELFF	TGTGCCAGCAGCGGAGCGGTGAACACCGGGGAGCTGTTTTTT
.	many	TRBV5-1	TRBJ2-5	CASSLPPQETQYF	TGCGCCAGCAGCTTGCCCCCACAAGAGACCCAGTACTTC
.	many	TRBV29-1	TRBJ1-2	CSVSPQGDGDGYTF	TGCAGCGTTAGCCCACAGGGTGACGGGGATGGCTACACCTTC